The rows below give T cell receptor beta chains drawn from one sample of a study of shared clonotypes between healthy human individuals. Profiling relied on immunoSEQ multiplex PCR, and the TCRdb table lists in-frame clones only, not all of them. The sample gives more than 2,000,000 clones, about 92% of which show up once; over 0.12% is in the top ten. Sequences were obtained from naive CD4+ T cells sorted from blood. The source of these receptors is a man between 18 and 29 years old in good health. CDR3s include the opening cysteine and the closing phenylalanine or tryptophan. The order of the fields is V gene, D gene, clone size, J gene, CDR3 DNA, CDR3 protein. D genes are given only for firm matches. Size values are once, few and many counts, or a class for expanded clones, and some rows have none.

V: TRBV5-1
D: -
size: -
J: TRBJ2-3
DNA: TGCGCCAGCAGCTTGGATGGTCTAGGGGGAACAGATACGCAGTATTTT
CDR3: CASSLDGLGGTDTQYF

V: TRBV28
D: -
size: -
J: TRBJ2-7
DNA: TGTGCCAGCAGTTTCGCAGGAGACTCCTACGAGCAGTACTTC
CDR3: CASSFAGDSYEQYF

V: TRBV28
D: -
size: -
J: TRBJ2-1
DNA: TGTGCCAGCAGTCCCGCGACTAACGTCTACAATGAGCAGTTCTTC
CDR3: CASSPATNVYNEQFF

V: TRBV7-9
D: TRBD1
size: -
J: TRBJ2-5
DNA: TGTGCCAGCAGCTTAGCGGTAGGACAGGGAAAGCAGTACTTC
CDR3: CASSLAVGQGKQYF

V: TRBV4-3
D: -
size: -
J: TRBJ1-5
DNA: TGCGCCAGCAGCCAAGACGACAGTTTAAATCAGCCCCAGCATTTT
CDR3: CASSQDDSLNQPQHF

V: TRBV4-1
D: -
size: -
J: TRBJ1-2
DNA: TGCGCCAGCAGCCCCCAGATCGGGGCTATCTATGGCTACACCTTC
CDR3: CASSPQIGAIYGYTF

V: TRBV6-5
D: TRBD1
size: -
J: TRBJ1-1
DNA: TGTGCCAGCAGTTACCGGACAGGTGAAGCTTTCTTT
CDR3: CASSYRTGEAFF

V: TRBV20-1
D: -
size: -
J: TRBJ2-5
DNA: TGCAGTGCGACTCATGGGGAGACCCAGTACTTC
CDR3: CSATHGETQYF

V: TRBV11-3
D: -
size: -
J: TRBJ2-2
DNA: TGTGCCAGCAGCTTAGATGCCCAGCCCACCGGGGAGCTGTTTTTT
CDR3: CASSLDAQPTGELFF

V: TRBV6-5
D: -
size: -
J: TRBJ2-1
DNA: TGTGCCAGCAATCCCCCGGGGTATGAGCAGTTCTTC
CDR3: CASNPPGYEQFF

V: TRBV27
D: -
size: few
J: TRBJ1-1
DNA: TGTGCCAGCAGTTTAAGGACTCCGAACACTGAAGCTTTCTTT
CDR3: CASSLRTPNTEAFF

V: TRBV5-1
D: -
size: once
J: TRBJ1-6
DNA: TGCGCCAGCAGCTTGGCGGGGTATGGTTCGCCCCTCCACTTT
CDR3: CASSLAGYGSPLHF

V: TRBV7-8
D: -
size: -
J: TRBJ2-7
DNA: TGTGCCAGCAGCTTAAGGATGAACAGGGCCCACGAGCAGTACTTC
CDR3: CASSLRMNRAHEQYF

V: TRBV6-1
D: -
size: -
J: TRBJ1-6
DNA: TGTGCCAGCAGTGAACCAGGGACATCCTATTCACCCCTCCACTTT
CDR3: CASSEPGTSYSPLHF

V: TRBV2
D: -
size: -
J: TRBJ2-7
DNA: TGTGCCAGCAGTGGGGGGGAGGGACATGTTTACGAGCAGTACTTC
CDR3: CASSGGEGHVYEQYF

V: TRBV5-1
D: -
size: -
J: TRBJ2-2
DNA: TGCGCCAGCAGCTCGTCACTTGCCACCGGGGAGCTGTTTTTT
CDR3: CASSSSLATGELFF

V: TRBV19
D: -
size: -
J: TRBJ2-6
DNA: TGTGCCAGTAGTAATCTGAACAGGGTTGGGGCCAACGTCCTGACTTTC
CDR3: CASSNLNRVGANVLTF

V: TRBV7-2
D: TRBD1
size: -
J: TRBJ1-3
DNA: TGTGCCAGCAGCCCGCAGGGGGCCCGGGGAAACACCATATATTTT
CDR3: CASSPQGARGNTIYF

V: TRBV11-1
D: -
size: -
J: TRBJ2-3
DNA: TGTGCCAGCGGTAAAACAGGGCTTAGCACAGATACGCAGTATTTT
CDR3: CASGKTGLSTDTQYF

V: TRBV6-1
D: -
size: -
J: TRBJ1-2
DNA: TGTGCCAGCAGTGGGTCCGGAGGAGTGGCGGGTGGCTACACCTTC
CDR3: CASSGSGGVAGGYTF

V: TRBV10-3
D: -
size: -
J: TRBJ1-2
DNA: TGTGCCATCAGTGACTTAGGGGGGCTCCATGGCTACACCTTC
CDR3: CAISDLGGLHGYTF

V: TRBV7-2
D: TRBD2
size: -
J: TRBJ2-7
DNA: TGTGCCAGCAGCTTAGAGGGGGGACTAGTCTACGAGCAGTACTTC
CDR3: CASSLEGGLVYEQYF

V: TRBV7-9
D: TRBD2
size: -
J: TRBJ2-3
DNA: TGTGCCAGCGAGGGGTCGGGGGGGGCAGATACGCAGTATTTT
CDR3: CASEGSGGADTQYF

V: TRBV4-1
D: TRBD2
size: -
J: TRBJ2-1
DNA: TGCGCCAGCAGCCAAGATTACGCTAGCGGGTTTTACAATGAGCAGTTCTTC
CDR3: CASSQDYASGFYNEQFF

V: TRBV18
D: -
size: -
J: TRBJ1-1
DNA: TGTGCCAGCTCACCTGCCGGAACCATGAACACTGAAGCTTTCTTT
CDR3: CASSPAGTMNTEAFF

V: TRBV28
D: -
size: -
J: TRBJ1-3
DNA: TGTGCCAGCAGTTTCCCCTATCCGGGGCAGCTCGGAAACACCATATATTTT
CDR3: CASSFPYPGQLGNTIYF

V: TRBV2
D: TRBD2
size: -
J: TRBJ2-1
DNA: TGTGCCAGCCGATCCCGGACTAGTGGCAATGAGCAGTTCTTC
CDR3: CASRSRTSGNEQFF

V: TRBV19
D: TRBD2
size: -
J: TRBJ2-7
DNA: TGTGCCAGTAGGCCCACTAGCGGCTCCTACGAGCAGTACTTC
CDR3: CASRPTSGSYEQYF

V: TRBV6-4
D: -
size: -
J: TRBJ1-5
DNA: TGTGCCAGCAGTTCGATTCGGCAGGGACATCAGCCCCAGCATTTT
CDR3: CASSSIRQGHQPQHF

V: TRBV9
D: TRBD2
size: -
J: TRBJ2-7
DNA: TGTGCCAGCAGCGGATTAGCGGGGGACTACGAGCAGTACTTC
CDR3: CASSGLAGDYEQYF

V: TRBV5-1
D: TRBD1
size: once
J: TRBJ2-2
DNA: TGCGCCAGCAGCAGGGACAGGGCGGCTACCGGGGAGCTGTTTTTT
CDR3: CASSRDRAATGELFF

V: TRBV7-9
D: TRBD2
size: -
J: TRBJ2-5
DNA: TGTGCCAGCAGCTTAGCGGCGGGAGGGCCTGGAGAGACCCAGTACTTC
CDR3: CASSLAAGGPGETQYF

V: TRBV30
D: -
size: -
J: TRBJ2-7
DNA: TGTGCCTGGACACGAGGGGCCGGGCCGGCCGAGCAGTACTTC
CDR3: CAWTRGAGPAEQYF

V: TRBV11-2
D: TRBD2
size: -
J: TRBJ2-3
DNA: TGTGCCAGCAGCTTAGAACTAGCGGGAAGCACAGATACGCAGTATTTT
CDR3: CASSLELAGSTDTQYF

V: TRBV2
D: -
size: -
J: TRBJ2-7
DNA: TGTGCCAGCAGTTCGTGGACTCGCCCAGCCGAGCAGTACTTC
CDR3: CASSSWTRPAEQYF

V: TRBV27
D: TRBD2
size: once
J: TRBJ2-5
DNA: TGTGCCAGCAGGGGGGGAGGGTTCGCCCAGTACTTC
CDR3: CASRGGGFAQYF

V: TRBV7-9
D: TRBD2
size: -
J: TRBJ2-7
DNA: TGTGCCAGCAGCTTCCTAGCGGGGACCTACGAGCAGTACTTC
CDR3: CASSFLAGTYEQYF

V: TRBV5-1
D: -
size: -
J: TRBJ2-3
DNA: TGCGCCAGCAGCTTGGTAGGGGTAGGGACAGATACGCAGTATTTT
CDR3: CASSLVGVGTDTQYF

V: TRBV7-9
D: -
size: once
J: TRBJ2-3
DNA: TGTGCCAGCAGCTTAACAGGGTCAATAGATACGCAGTATTTT
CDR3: CASSLTGSIDTQYF

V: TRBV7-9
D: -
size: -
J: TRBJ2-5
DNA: TGTGCCAGCAGCTTAATGGAGACCCAGTACTTC
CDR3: CASSLMETQYF

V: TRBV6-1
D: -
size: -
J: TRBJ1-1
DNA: TGTGCCAGCATGGGGACCGCGAACACTGAAGCTTTCTTT
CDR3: CASMGTANTEAFF

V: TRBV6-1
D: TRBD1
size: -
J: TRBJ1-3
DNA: TGTGCCAGCAGCATGACAGGGATTAACACCATATATTTT
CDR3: CASSMTGINTIYF

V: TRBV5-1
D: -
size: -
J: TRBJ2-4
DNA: TGCGCCAGCAGCTCGACGACAGGTTCGGCCAAAAACATTCAGTACTTC
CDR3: CASSSTTGSAKNIQYF

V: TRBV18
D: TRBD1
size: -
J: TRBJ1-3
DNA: TGTGCCAGCTCGCGAGACAGGGGGCCTGGAAACACCATATATTTT
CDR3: CASSRDRGPGNTIYF

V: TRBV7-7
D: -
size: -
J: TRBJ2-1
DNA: TGTGCTAGCAGCTTTGGCGGGGCGGGGGAGCAGTTCTTC
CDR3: CASSFGGAGEQFF

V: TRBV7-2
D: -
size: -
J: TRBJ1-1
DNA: TGTGCCAGCAGCTTAAATTGGAACACTGAAGCTTTCTTT
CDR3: CASSLNWNTEAFF

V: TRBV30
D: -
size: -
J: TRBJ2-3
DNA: TGTGCCTGGAGTGTCCAGCAGGGAGCAGATACGCAGTATTTT
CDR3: CAWSVQQGADTQYF

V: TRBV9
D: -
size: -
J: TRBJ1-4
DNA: TGTGCCAGCAGCGAGGGGGCAACTAATGAAAAACTGTTTTTT
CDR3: CASSEGATNEKLFF

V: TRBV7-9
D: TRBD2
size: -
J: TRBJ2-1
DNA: TGTGCCAGCAGCTTCCGACTAGCGGGGGGGCCGGCTGAGCAGTTCTTC
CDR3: CASSFRLAGGPAEQFF

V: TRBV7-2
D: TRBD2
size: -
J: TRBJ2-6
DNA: TGTGCCAGCAGCTCACCGGGACTATTAGGAGGGGCCAACGTCCTGACTTTC
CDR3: CASSSPGLLGGANVLTF